These 18 T cell receptor beta chains were all obtained from the same sample, sequenced in a study of blood T cell repertoires in COVID-19. Clones were read by immunoSEQ multiplex PCR, and TCRdb kept only the in-frame ones, dropping some. The sample lists approximately 170,000 clones, roughly 84% occurring once. The source material was PBMCs or T cells enriched from blood (not recorded which). All receptors derive from a woman aged 45-59 years who had recovered from COVID-19.

V usage is TRBV6-5 and J usage is TRBJ1-5; 9 bases are shared with TRBD1. Per germline, CDR1 MNHEY and CDR2 SVGAGI. J was trimmed by 6 bases and V by 6 bases; bases with no gene match: 6. The CDR3 loop spans 14 amino acids. The CDR3 loop is CASSRGQGLQPQHF. As DNA, the CDR3 is TGTGCCAGCAGCCGGGGACAGGGACTTCAGCCCCAGCATTTT.

This clone has only a few counts. This rearrangement joins TRBV20-1 to TRBJ1-2, with 8 bases aligning to TRBD1. The germline CDR1 and CDR2 sequences are DFQATT and SNEGSKA (reference sequence). The CDR3 sequence is 11 residues long. The V gene end was trimmed by 2 bases and the J gene end by 8 bases; junction bases not matched to a gene: 1. CDR3 sequence: CSARQGAGYTF. Written as DNA, the CDR3 is TGCAGTGCTAGACAGGGGGCAGGCTACACCTTC.

The chain is built from TRBV7-9 and TRBJ1-1; D may be TRBD1 (6 bases). This CDR3 has 15 amino acids. V lost 1 base and J 4 bases, leaving 13 bases between the germline ends. CDR1 SEHNR and CDR2 FQNEAQ come from the germline V gene (reference sequence). CDR3 DNA: TGTGCCAGCAGCTTAGGCGGGGGCGGCGTCACTGAAGCTTTCTTT. This codes for CASSLGGGGVTEAFF.

V usage is TRBV29-1 and J usage is TRBJ2-1; D possibly corresponds to TRBD1 (6 bases). Deletions cut 2 bases from V and 7 bases from J, with 21 bases between. The CDR3 is 16 amino acids. The V gene's germline CDR1 is SQVTM and CDR2 ANQGSEA. In DNA, the CDR3 is TGCAGCGTTGAATGGTTCCAGGGGTATTTCGGGAATGAGCAGTTCTTC. Translated: CSVEWFQGYFGNEQFF.

The V and J genes are TRBV2 and TRBJ2-5; 12 bases match TRBD1. CDR1 is SNHLY and CDR2 is FYNNEI in the germline V gene. This CDR3 region has 15 residues. The trim removed 5 bases at V and 4 bases at J, leaving 5 bases unmatched. DNA of the CDR3: TGTGCCAGCAGTTTGGGACAGGGGGCAACAGAGACCCAGTACTTC. Encoded protein: CASSLGQGATETQYF.

The chain uses TRBV3-1 (or the pseudogene TRBV3-2) and TRBJ1-1; D call uncertain. The CDR3 has 12 residues. Germline assignment: CDR1 LGHDT and CDR2 YNNKEL (reference sequence). The ends were cut back, 2 bases at V and 3 bases at J, with 4 bases in the middle. CDR3 protein: CASSQSDTEAFF. Written as DNA, the CDR3 is TGTGCCAGCAGCCAATCCGACACTGAAGCTTTCTTT.

The chain couples TRBV7-8 to TRBJ2-3; weak D call: TRBD1 (5 bases). CDR3 length: 15 residues. Trimming cost V 2 bases and J 0 bases, with 9 bases left between them. Germline V CDR1 and CDR2: SGHVS, FQNEAQ. The chain's CDR3 is CASSLNRPSTDTQYF. The CDR3 nucleotides are TGTGCCAGCAGCTTAAACAGGCCTAGCACAGATACGCAGTATTTT.

The table lists this clone with a count of one. The V call is TRBV20-1, the J call TRBJ2-7; 7 positions match TRBD2. Trimming at V came to 6 bases and at J to 7 bases, leaving 6 bases not matched to a gene. Germline CDR1 is DFQATT and CDR2 is SNEGSKA (reference sequence). The CDR3 extends over 11 amino acids. CDR3 DNA sequence: TGCAGTGCCAAACTAGCGAGGGAGCAGTACTTC. It yields the protein CSAKLAREQYF.

This clone appeared a few times. The V call is TRBV28, the J call TRBJ1-2, with TRBD1 matching over 12 bases. The V gene's germline CDR1 is MDHEN and CDR2 SYDVKM. This CDR3 region has 17 residues. The trim removed 5 bases at V and 1 base at J, leaving 8 bases unmatched. Here the CDR3 DNA reads TGTGCCAGCAGTGAGCAAGGGACAGGGGGCTATAACTATGGCTACACCTTC. The encoded protein is CASSEQGTGGYNYGYTF.

This rearrangement joins TRBV27 to TRBJ1-1; 9 bases are shared with TRBD1. Trimming took 6 bases from V and 0 from J; bases not matched to a gene: 5. The germline gives CDR1 MNHEY, CDR2 SMNVEV (reference sequence). The CDR3 length is 15 residues. The CDR3 sequence is CASRTTGGMNTEAFF. The CDR3 nucleotides are TGTGCCAGCAGAACGACAGGGGGTATGAACACTGAAGCTTTCTTT.

The V and J genes are TRBV18 and TRBJ1-6; TRBD1 aligns across 11 bases. This CDR3 has 18 amino acids. The junction had 4 bases not matched to a gene; V was cut back by 3 bases and J by 0 bases. The germline V gene encodes CDR1 KGHSH and CDR2 LQKENI. CDR3 loop: CASSPTGTGGSYNSPLHF. As DNA, the CDR3 is TGTGCCAGCTCACCCACCGGGACAGGGGGCTCCTATAATTCACCCCTCCACTTT.

J is TRBJ2-4 and V is TRBV4-3; D is perhaps TRBD2 (5 bases). V was clipped by 0 bases and J by 3 bases, with 12 bases between them. CDR3 size: 16 residues. Germline V lookup: CDR1 LGHNA, CDR2 YSLEER. CDR3 residues: CASSQDWRLGKNIQYF. For the CDR3, the DNA is TGCGCCAGCAGCCAAGATTGGAGGTTAGGCAAAAACATTCAGTACTTC.

This rearrangement joins TRBV5-1 to TRBJ1-1; 8 bases are shared with TRBD1. Germline lookup yields CDR1 SGHRS and CDR2 YFSETQ. With 7 bases clipped from V and 4 bases from J, the junction kept 9 bases outside the gene matches. The CDR3 length is 14 residues. The CDR3 reads CASQPQGASTEAFF. The DNA of the CDR3 is TGCGCCAGCCAACCTCAGGGGGCGAGCACTGAAGCTTTCTTT.

The V call is TRBV27, the J call TRBJ1-1; D might be TRBD1 (5 bases). The CDR3 consists of 10 residues. The germline CDR1 and CDR2 sequences are MNHEY and SMNVEV (reference sequence). V was pared by 7 bases and J by 11 bases, with 11 bases between. The CDR3 nucleotides read TGTGCCAGCAAGGGCAGGGTTGCTTTCTTT. This codes for CASKGRVAFF.

The rearrangement joins TRBV24-1 to TRBJ1-1; D not resolved. This CDR3 contains 13 residues. CDR1 and CDR2 from the germline V gene are KGHDR and SFDVKD. V was shortened by 5 bases and J by 2 bases, with 8 bases between the two germline ends. Here the CDR3 DNA reads TGTGCCACCAGTGCCGGGATAAACACTGAAGCTTTCTTT. Amino acid sequence: CATSAGINTEAFF.

This sequence joins TRBV6-5 and TRBJ1-2; D is unclear. The CDR3 is 13 residues long. Trimming pared 6 bases from V and 4 bases from J, leaving 12 bases between. Per germline, CDR1 MNHEY and CDR2 SVGAGI. CDR3: CASSFRGAYGYTF. In DNA form, the CDR3 reads TGTGCCAGCAGCTTCAGAGGTGCCTATGGCTACACCTTC.

V and J are TRBV6-6 and TRBJ1-4, with D perhaps matching TRBD1 (5 bases). Trimming removed 6 bases from V and 4 bases from J, with 15 bases in between. The CDR3 has 15 residues. CDR1 and CDR2 (germline): MNHNY, SVGAGI (reference sequence). The CDR3 region is CASRNGGNGNEKLFF. The DNA of the CDR3 is TGTGCCAGCAGGAATGGGGGGAACGGTAATGAAAAACTGTTTTTT.

There are a few counts of this clone. The chain links TRBV9 to TRBJ1-3; 9 bases match TRBD1. Germline lookup yields CDR1 SGDLS and CDR2 YYNGEE. The trim removed 4 bases at V and 4 bases at J, leaving 9 bases unmatched. The CDR3 consists of 16 residues. The CDR3 protein is CASSPGQGTIGNTIYF. DNA of the CDR3: TGTGCCAGCAGCCCAGGACAGGGGACCATCGGAAACACCATATATTTT.